This is a list of T cell receptor beta chains from one sample in a study of blood T cell repertoires in COVID-19. Assay: immunoSEQ multiplex PCR; the TCRdb copy retains only in-frame clones and omits some. The sample carries nearly 200,000 clones, about 80% recorded once. The sample comprised PBMCs or T cells enriched from blood (not recorded which). The source of these receptors is a man aged 40-55 years who had recovered from COVID-19. CDR3s include the opening cysteine and the closing phenylalanine or tryptophan. The D gene is left open where the match is weak. Only part of the rows carry a size: once, few, many, or a class if the clone is expanded.

d_call j_call v_call clone_size cdr3_nt cdr3_aa
NA TRBJ1-3 TRBV3-1/TRBV3-2 few TGTGCCAGCAGCCGGAACAGGGTGAGCTCTGGAAACACCATATATTTT CASSRNRVSSGNTIYF
TRBD1 TRBJ1-2 TRBV4-2 NA TGTGCCAGCAGCCAGACCGGGACAGCCAACTATGGCTACACCTTC CASSQTGTANYGYTF
NA TRBJ1-1 TRBV19 NA TGTGCCAGTAGTATCGGGAGGGGGACGAACACTGAAGCTTTCTTT CASSIGRGTNTEAFF
NA TRBJ2-3 TRBV30 NA TGTGCCTGGAGTGTCAACAGCCAAGATACGCAGTATTTT CAWSVNSQDTQYF
TRBD1 TRBJ1-1 TRBV5-1 NA TGCGCCAGCAGCTTTGACAGGGGCACTGAAGCTTTCTTT CASSFDRGTEAFF
TRBD1 TRBJ2-7 TRBV2 NA TGTGCCAGCAGTCTACCGGGACAGGGTTACGAGCAGTACTTC CASSLPGQGYEQYF
TRBD2 TRBJ2-3 TRBV3-1/TRBV3-2 once TGTGCCAGCAGCCAAGGGGCGGGGGTAACTAGCACAGATACGCAGTATTTT CASSQGAGVTSTDTQYF
NA TRBJ1-2 TRBV5-4 NA TGTGCCAGCAGCCCGGACCTGGGAGGTTCTAACTATGGCTACACCTTC CASSPDLGGSNYGYTF
NA TRBJ1-2 TRBV24-1 NA TGTGCCACCAGTGATTTACGGGGGGAGTATGGCTACACCTTC CATSDLRGEYGYTF
NA TRBJ1-1 TRBV28 NA TGTGCCAGCAGCTTGGGGGGACGAACCAATACTGAAGCTTTCTTT CASSLGGRTNTEAFF
NA TRBJ2-5 TRBV10-3 once TGTGCCATCAGTTCTCAGGAGACCCAGTACTTC CAISSQETQYF
NA TRBJ1-1 TRBV4-1 NA TGCGCCAGCAGCCTGAAACCGACCTGGGCCCGATTATCGTCGAACACTGAAGCTTTCTTT CASSLKPTWARLSSNTEAFF
TRBD1 TRBJ1-4 TRBV6-5 once TGTGCCAGCAGTTTGACAGGGAATGAAAAACTGTTTTTT CASSLTGNEKLFF
TRBD1 TRBJ2-1 TRBV18 NA TGTGCCACCCGGGACAGGGGTATCAATGAGCAGTTCTTC CATRDRGINEQFF
NA TRBJ2-5 TRBV9 once TGTGCCAGCAGCGTAGGACAGGGAGGAGGAGAGACCCAGTACTTC CASSVGQGGGETQYF
NA TRBJ2-7 TRBV7-9 NA TGTGCCAGCAGCCTCAGGGGAAACTACGAGCAGTACTTC CASSLRGNYEQYF
NA TRBJ1-2 TRBV12-3/TRBV12-4 NA TGTGCCAGCAGTGCGACAGCCTATGGCTACACCTTC CASSATAYGYTF
NA TRBJ1-5 TRBV19 once TGTGCCAGTACCTTAATGGGGGGGGCCGCTAGCAATCAGCCCCAGCATTTT CASTLMGGAASNQPQHF
TRBD1 TRBJ1-2 TRBV29-1 NA TGCAGCGTTGACTCTGGACAGGGTTGGGCCTATGGCTACACCTTC CSVDSGQGWAYGYTF
NA TRBJ1-6 TRBV28 NA TGTGCCAGCAGTCCTGGCGGGGGGCTGAATTCACCCCTCCACTTT CASSPGGGLNSPLHF
NA TRBJ2-3 TRBV11-2 few TGTGCCAGCAGACACAGTAGCACAGATACGCAGTATTTT CASRHSSTDTQYF
TRBD1 TRBJ1-1 TRBV3-1/TRBV3-2 NA TGTGCCAGCAGATTCGGGACAGGCTCCATGAACACTGAAGCTTTCTTT CASRFGTGSMNTEAFF
NA TRBJ1-2 TRBV18 NA TGTGCCAGCTCACTAGACAGGAACTATGGCTACACCTTC CASSLDRNYGYTF
NA TRBJ1-3 TRBV28 NA TGTGCCAGCAGACTCCCGGCAGGGGCGGACACCATATATTTT CASRLPAGADTIYF
NA TRBJ2-1 TRBV5-4 NA TGTGCCAGCAGCTTGGACCCGGACAATGAGCAGTTCTTC CASSLDPDNEQFF